The entry below gives a single TCR beta chain sequence along with its context. The target antigen is unknown. Expressed TCRB transcripts were sequenced, since all the RNA that had been isolated was reverse transcribed. The table came from immunoSEQ multiplex PCR; TCRdb's copy has only in-frame clones and leaves some out. The sample lists roughly 300,000 clones, 14% occurring once. This specimen belongs to a study of beta chain features in type 1 diabetes. Study details: Cell yields, gender and age were similar in healthy donors and patients.

It was via CD45RO/CCR7/CD25/CD127/CD95/CD27 that CD4+ naive, central memory, regulatory and stem cell-like memory cells were sorted. The study, taken as a whole, reports: A closer apparent resemblance between naive, central memory and Treg TCRB repertoires was seen in patients than in healthy donors. In every one of the four CD4+ subsets, TCRB CDR3s were moderately but significantly shorter in Type 1 diabetes patients.

This CDR3 spans 15 amino acids. V was clipped by 6 bases and J by 4 bases; unmatched bases: 6. Germline V CDR1 and CDR2: SEHNR, FQNEAQ (reference sequence). This clonotype was obtained from a man younger than 40 with type 1 diabetes. Sequenced: naive CD4+ T cells from blood. V usage is TRBV7-9 and J usage is TRBJ2-1, with TRBD2 matching 10 bases. The CDR3 is CASRAGTSEYNEQFF. CDR3 sequence (DNA): TGTGCCAGCAGGGCCGGGACTAGCGAATACAATGAGCAGTTCTTC.